This TCR beta chain was captured in a study of graft-versus-host responses after intestinal transplantation. Study details: Each transplant was multivisceral, liver-intestinal, or isolated intestinal. Recipients across the board were started on anti-thymocyte globulin induction, then kept on tacrolimus and steroids for 2 to 4 years. Study results and caveats: Recipient-marrow GvH clones were detected, some having first appeared in ileum or blood. With peak circulating GvH clone levels came an association with early post-transplant HvG declines.

Clones were sequenced by immunoSEQ multiplex PCR, and TCRdb holds only the in-frame ones, with some missing. The sample carries more than 85,000 clones, around 93% recorded once. Germline V gene data show CDR1 as SEHNR and CDR2 as FQNEAQ (reference sequence). V lost 5 bases to trimming and J lost 6 bases; unmatched junction nucleotides: 8. There are 15 residues in the CDR3. This clone has just one count. Its antigen remains unidentified. The sequencing here drew on unstimulated CD8+ T cells sorted from spleen or lymph node cells, taken before intestinal transplant. This chain links TRBV7-9 with TRBJ1-5, with 9 bases lining up with TRBD1. The TCR comes from a human donor who received an intestinal transplant. The DNA for the CDR3 is TGTGCCAGCAGCCCGGGGACAGGGATGACTCAGCCCCAGCATTTT. This sequence encodes CASSPGTGMTQPQHF. Using reference TRBV7-9 and TRBJ1-5 for the parts outside the CDR3, the full variable domain is DTGVSQNPRHKITKRGQNVTFRCDPISEHNRLYWYRQTLGQGPEFLTYFQNEAQLEKSRLLSDRFSAERPKGSFSTLEIQRTEQGDSAMYLCASSPGTGMTQPQHFGDGTRLSIL.